The rows below give T cell receptor beta chains drawn from one sample of a study of cytomegalovirus exposure and HLA in healthy donors. TCRdb's copy holds only in-frame clones and misses some; the assay was immunoSEQ multiplex PCR. The sample yields about 260,000 clones, 80% to 95% seen once. The sequenced sample was PBMCs. The receptor set was obtained from a woman aged 30 to 39 in good health and CMV-seronegative. CDR3s include the opening cysteine and the closing phenylalanine or tryptophan. D genes are given only for firm matches.

CDR3aa	d_gene	v_gene	j_gene
CASSSVADPRFTDTQYF	-	TRBV28	TRBJ2-3
CASSQVPRDSLFGYTF	TRBD1	TRBV4-1	TRBJ1-2
CASSLAGQPQHF	-	TRBV27	TRBJ1-5
CASSLGGQGTLYGYTF	TRBD1	TRBV7-2	TRBJ1-2
CASSLLGGEGYTF	-	TRBV27	TRBJ1-2
CASSETLTGRTNNEQFF	-	TRBV28	TRBJ2-1
CSVEDPPGGRTETQYF	TRBD1	TRBV29-1	TRBJ2-5
CASSTGTAPGEEQYF	TRBD1	TRBV19	TRBJ2-7
CASSLRSVYEQYF	-	TRBV11-3	TRBJ2-7
CASSVRVTNEKLFF	-	TRBV7-8	TRBJ1-4
CASRSAMGGIAELYEQYF	-	TRBV12-2	TRBJ2-7
CASSQETGGSYEQYF	-	TRBV4-1	TRBJ2-7
CASSFPSGRAQYNEQFF	TRBD2	TRBV13	TRBJ2-1
CATGLGPYEQYF	TRBD2	TRBV19	TRBJ2-7
CASSRTSGVDNEQFF	TRBD2	TRBV19	TRBJ2-1
CASSEGLGYEQYF	TRBD2	TRBV5-1	TRBJ2-7
CASSLRGASGTTYEQYF	-	TRBV5-1	TRBJ2-7
CASSPLSGRQETQYF	TRBD2	TRBV18	TRBJ2-5
CASSQDVGGRPTDTQYF	TRBD2	TRBV4-2	TRBJ2-3
CASSVGQGGGETQYF	TRBD1	TRBV9	TRBJ2-5
CASSGRGLKTSPKPANYGYTF	-	TRBV28	TRBJ1-2
CSAHSGSRSYEQYF	TRBD2	TRBV29-1	TRBJ2-7
CASTGGPDTEAFF	-	TRBV6-6	TRBJ1-1
CASSYGREAGNQPQHF	-	TRBV6-6	TRBJ1-5
CASSITVRPNEQFF	-	TRBV19	TRBJ2-1
CASSFGGQAGLSSYEQYF	TRBD1	TRBV7-9	TRBJ2-7
CASSQLGLAQYNEQFF	TRBD2	TRBV4-2	TRBJ2-1
CASSQDERAANTEAFF	-	TRBV4-1	TRBJ1-1
CAISESKSQGGEKLFF	-	TRBV10-3	TRBJ1-4
CASSLSTGSSNYGYTF	-	TRBV4-3	TRBJ1-2
CASSLGQGVQPQHF	TRBD1	TRBV11-2	TRBJ1-5
CAISQVVAYEQYF	-	TRBV10-3	TRBJ2-7
CAISGSAGANTGELFF	-	TRBV10-3	TRBJ2-2
CASSQLGTANYGYTF	TRBD1	TRBV14	TRBJ1-2
CASSVDPSGSSYEQYF	TRBD2	TRBV9	TRBJ2-7
CASKSLAGGLGITDTQYF	TRBD2	TRBV7-8	TRBJ2-3
CASSFMVGGQMTNEKLFF	-	TRBV5-6	TRBJ1-4
CASSFRGGTGELFF	-	TRBV7-8	TRBJ2-2
CASSLGQTSTDTQYF	-	TRBV7-2	TRBJ2-3
CASTRPGRLPYEQYF	-	TRBV6-9	TRBJ2-7
CASSRGQDYQPQHF	TRBD1	TRBV7-9	TRBJ1-5
CASSLGLTDTQYF	-	TRBV5-1	TRBJ2-3
CASSLALGAGSYEQYF	-	TRBV5-1	TRBJ2-7
CASRKLGDNEQFF	-	TRBV11-2	TRBJ2-1
CASSLGQGGYEQYF	TRBD1	TRBV5-6	TRBJ2-7
CASSVAVVGRDNEQFF	-	TRBV7-9	TRBJ2-1
CASSLSVGTGELFF	-	TRBV7-9	TRBJ2-2
CASSPGITDTQYF	-	TRBV2	TRBJ2-3
CASSADSSYEQYF	-	TRBV27	TRBJ2-7
CASRGGLAGNEQFF	-	TRBV27	TRBJ2-1